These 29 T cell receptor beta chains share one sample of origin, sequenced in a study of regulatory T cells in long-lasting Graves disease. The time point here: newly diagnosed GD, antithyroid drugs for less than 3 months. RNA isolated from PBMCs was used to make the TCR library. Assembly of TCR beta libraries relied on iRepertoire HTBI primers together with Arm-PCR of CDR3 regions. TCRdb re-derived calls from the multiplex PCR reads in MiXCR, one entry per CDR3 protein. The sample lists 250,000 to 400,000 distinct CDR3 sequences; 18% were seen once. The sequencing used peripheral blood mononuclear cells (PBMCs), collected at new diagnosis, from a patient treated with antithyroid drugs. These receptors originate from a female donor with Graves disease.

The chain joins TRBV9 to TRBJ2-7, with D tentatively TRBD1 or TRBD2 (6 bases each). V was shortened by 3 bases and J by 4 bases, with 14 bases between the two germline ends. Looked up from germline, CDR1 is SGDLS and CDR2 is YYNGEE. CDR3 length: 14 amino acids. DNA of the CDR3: TGTGCCAGCAGCGAGGGGGGAGAAGATTACGAGCAGTACTTC. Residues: CASSEGGEDYEQYF.

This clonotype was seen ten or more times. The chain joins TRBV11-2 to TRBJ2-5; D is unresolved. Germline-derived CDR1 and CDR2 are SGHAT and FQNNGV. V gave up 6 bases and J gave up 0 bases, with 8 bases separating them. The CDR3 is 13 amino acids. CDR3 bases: TGTGCCAGCAGTTCGACAAACCAAGAGACCCAGTACTTC. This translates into CASSSTNQETQYF. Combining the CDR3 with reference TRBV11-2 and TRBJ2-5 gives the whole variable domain EAGVAQSPRYKIIEKRQSVAFWCNPISGHATLYWYQQILGQGPKLLIQFQNNGVVDDSQLPKDRFSAERLKGVDSTLKIQPAKLEDSAVYLCASSSTNQETQYFGPGTRLLVL.

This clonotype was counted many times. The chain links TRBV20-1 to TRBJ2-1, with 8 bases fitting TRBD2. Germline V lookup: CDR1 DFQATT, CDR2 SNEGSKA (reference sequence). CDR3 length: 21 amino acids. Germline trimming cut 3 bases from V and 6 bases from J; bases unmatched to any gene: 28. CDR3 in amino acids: CSARARIPPGRGGVGFNEQFF. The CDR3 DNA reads TGCAGTGCTAGGGCTCGAATTCCCCCGGGACGGGGGGGTGTAGGGTTCAATGAGCAGTTCTTC.

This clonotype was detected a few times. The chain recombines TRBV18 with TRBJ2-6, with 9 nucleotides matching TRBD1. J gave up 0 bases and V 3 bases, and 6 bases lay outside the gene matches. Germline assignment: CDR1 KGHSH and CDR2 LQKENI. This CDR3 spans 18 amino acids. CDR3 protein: CASSPTGGVSSGANVLTF. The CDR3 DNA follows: TGTGCCAGCTCACCCACAGGGGGCGTGAGCTCTGGGGCCAACGTCCTGACTTTC.

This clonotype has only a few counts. CDR3 DNA: TGTGCCAGCAGTTATAGGTCGCAATCCTACGAGCAGTACTTC. This translates into CASSYRSQSYEQYF. The rearrangement links TRBV6-5 to TRBJ2-7; no clear D gene. CDR1 MNHEY and CDR2 SVGAGI come from the germline V gene. This CDR3 is 14 amino acids long. V was trimmed by 3 bases and J by 1 base, leaving 10 bases between them.

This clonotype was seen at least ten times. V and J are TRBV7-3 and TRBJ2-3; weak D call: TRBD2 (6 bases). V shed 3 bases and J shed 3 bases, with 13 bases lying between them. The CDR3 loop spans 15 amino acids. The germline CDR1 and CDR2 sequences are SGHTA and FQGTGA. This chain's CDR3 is CASSLGLERTDTQYF. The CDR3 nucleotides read TGTGCCAGCAGCTTGGGACTCGAGAGGACAGATACGCAGTATTTT.

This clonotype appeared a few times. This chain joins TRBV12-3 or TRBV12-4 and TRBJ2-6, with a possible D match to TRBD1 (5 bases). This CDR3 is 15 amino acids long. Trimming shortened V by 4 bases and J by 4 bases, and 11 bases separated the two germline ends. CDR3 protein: CASSSTVVGANVLTF. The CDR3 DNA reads TGTGCCAGCAGTTCGACAGTGGTCGGGGCCAACGTCCTGACTTTC.

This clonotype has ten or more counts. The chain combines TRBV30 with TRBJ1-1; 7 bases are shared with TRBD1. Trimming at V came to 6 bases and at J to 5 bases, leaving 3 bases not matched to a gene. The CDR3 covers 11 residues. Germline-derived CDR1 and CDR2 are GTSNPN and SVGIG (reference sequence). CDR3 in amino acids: CACGDSTEAFF. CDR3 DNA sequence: TGTGCCTGTGGGGACAGTACTGAAGCTTTCTTT.

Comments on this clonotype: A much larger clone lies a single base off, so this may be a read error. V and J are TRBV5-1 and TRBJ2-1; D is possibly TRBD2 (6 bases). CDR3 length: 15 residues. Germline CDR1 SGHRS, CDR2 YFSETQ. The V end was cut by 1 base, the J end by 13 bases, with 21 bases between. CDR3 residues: CASSLSGNTRETQFF. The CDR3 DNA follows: TGCGCCAGCAGCTTGAGCGGAAACACTCGGGAGACCCAGTTCTTC.

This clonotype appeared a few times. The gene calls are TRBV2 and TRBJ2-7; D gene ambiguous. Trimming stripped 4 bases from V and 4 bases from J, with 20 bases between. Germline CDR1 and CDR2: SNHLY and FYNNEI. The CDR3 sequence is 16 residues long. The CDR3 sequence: CASSALLIDDWYEQYF. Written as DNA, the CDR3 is TGTGCCAGCAGTGCCCTACTTATCGACGACTGGTACGAGCAGTACTTC.

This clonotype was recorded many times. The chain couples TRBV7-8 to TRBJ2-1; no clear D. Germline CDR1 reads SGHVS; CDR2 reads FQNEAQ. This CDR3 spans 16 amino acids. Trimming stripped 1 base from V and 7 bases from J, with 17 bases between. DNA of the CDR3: TGTGCCAGCAGCTTAGGGGTCCAAGGGCATCGGAATGAGCAGTTCTTC. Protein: CASSLGVQGHRNEQFF.

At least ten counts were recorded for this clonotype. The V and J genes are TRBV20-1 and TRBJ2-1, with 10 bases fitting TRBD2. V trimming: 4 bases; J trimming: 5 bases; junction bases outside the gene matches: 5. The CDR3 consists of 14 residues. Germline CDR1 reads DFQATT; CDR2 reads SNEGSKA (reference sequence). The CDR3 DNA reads TGCAGTGCTACCGGGACTAGCGAGAACAATGAGCAGTTCTTC. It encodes CSATGTSENNEQFF.

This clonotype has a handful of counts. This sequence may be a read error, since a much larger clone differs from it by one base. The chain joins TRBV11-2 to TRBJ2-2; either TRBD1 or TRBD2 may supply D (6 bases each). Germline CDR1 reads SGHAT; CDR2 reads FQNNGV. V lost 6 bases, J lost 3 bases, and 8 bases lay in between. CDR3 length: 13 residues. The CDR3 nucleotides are TGTGCCAGCAGAAGGGGGGACACCGGGGAGCTGTTTTTT. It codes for CASRRGDTGELFF.

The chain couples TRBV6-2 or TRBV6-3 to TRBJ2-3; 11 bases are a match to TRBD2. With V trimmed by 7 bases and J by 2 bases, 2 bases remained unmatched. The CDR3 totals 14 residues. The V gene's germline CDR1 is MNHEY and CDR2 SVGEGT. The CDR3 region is CASIAGGITDTQYF. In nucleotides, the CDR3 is TGTGCCAGCATAGCGGGAGGGATCACAGATACGCAGTATTTT.

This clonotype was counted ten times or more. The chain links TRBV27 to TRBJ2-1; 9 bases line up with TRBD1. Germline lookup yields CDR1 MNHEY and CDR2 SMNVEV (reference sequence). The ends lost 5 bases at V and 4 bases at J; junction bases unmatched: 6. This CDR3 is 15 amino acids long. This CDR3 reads CASSETGGGYNEQFF. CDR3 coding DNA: TGTGCCAGCAGTGAGACAGGGGGGGGTTACAATGAGCAGTTCTTC.

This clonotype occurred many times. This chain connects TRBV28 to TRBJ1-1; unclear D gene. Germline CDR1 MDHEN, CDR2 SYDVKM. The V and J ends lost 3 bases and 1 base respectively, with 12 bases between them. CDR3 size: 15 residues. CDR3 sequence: CASSFALIGNTEAFF. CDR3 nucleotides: TGTGCCAGCAGTTTCGCCCTTATAGGGAACACTGAAGCTTTCTTT.

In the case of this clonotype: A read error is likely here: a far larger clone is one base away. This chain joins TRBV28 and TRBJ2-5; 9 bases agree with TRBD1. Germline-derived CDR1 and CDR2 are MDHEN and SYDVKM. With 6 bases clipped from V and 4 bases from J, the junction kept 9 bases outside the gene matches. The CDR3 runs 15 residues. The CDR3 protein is CASSYPDRGRETQYF. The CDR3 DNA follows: TGTGCCAGCAGCTACCCGGACAGGGGCCGAGAGACCCAGTACTTC.

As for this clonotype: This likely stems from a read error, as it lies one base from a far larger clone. The CDR3 bases are TGTGCCAGCAGTCCAGGACTAGCGGGAGGGCTTGTTCCGGTGTTAGCGCAGTATTTT. Protein product: CASSPGLAGGLVPVLAQYF. The rearrangement uses TRBV12-3 or TRBV12-4 and TRBJ2-1; 15 bases fit TRBD2. TRBJ2-3 matches the DNA end more closely, so the J call is doubtful. The CDR3 extends over 19 amino acids.

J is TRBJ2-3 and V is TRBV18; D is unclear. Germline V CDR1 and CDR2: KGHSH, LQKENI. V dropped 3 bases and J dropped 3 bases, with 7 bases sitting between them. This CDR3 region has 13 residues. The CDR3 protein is CASSPPRTDTQYF. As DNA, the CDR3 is TGTGCCAGCTCACCCCCCCGGACAGATACGCAGTATTTT.

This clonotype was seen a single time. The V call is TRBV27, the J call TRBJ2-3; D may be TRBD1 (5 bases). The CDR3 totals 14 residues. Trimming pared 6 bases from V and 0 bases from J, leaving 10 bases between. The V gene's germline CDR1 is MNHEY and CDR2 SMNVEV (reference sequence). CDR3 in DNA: TGTGCCAGCAGCCCCGCAGGGAGCACAGATACGCAGTATTTT. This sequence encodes CASSPAGSTDTQYF.

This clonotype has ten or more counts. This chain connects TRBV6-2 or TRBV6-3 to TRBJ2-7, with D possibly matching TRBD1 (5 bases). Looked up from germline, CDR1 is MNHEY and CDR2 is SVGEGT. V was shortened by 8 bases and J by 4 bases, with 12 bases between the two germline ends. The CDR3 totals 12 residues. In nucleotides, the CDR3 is TGTGCCAGCGACCTAGACAGATACGAGCAGTACTTC. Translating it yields CASDLDRYEQYF.

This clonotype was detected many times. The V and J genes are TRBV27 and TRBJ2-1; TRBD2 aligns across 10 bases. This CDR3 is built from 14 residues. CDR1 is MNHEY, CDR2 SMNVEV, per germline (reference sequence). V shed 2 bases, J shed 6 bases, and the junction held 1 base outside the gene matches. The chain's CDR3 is CASSLKREGNEQFF. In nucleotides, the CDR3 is TGTGCCAGCAGTTTAAAGCGGGAGGGCAATGAGCAGTTCTTC.

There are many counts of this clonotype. CDR3 loop: CASSPDRSRAGNTIYF. In DNA form, the CDR3 reads TGTGCCAGCAGCCCAGACAGATCTCGGGCTGGAAACACCATATATTTT. The J gene is TRBJ1-3, the V gene TRBV6-1; TRBD1 is a possible D gene (5 bases). CDR3 length: 16 amino acids. The germline V and J ends were trimmed by 6 bases and 2 bases, with 17 bases remaining between them. CDR1 is MNHNS and CDR2 is SASEGT in the germline V gene.

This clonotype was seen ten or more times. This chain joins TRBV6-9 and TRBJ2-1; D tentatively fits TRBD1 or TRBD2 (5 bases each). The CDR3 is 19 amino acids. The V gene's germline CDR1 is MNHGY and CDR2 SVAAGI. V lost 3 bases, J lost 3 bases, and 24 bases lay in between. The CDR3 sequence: CASSYPPGWGPASYNEQFF. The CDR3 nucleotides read TGTGCCAGCAGTTACCCCCCCGGATGGGGACCGGCGAGCTACAATGAGCAGTTCTTC.

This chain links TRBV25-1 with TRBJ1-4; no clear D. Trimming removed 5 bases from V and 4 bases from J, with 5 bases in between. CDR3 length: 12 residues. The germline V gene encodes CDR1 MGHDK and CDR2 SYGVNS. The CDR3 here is CASSLVNEKLFF. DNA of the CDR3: TGTGCCAGCAGTTTGGTTAATGAAAAACTGTTTTTT.

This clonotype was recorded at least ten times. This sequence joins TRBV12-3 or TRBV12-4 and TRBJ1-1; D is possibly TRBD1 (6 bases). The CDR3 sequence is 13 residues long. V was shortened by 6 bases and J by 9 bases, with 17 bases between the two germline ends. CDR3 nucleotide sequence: TGTGCCAGCAGCTGGGGGGCTGACCTTAAAGCTTTCTTT. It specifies CASSWGADLKAFF.

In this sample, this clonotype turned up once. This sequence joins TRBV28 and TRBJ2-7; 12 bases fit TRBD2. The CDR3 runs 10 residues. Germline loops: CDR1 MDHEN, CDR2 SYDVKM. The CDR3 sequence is CASSLRLAGV. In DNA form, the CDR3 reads TGTGCCAGCAGTTTAAGACTAGCGGGAGTG.

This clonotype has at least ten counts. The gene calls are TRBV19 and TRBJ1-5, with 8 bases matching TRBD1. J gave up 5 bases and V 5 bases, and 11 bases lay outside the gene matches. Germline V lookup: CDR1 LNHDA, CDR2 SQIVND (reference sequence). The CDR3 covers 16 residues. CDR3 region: CASSVGDRGLHQPQHF. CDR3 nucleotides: TGTGCCAGTAGTGTCGGTGACAGGGGACTTCATCAGCCCCAGCATTTT.

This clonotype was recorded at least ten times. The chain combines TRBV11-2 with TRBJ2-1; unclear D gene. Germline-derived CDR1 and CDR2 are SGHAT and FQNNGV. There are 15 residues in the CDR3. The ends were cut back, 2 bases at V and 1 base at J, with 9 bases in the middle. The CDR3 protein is CASSLPDGSYNEQFF. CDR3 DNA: TGTGCCAGCAGCTTACCGGACGGGTCCTACAATGAGCAGTTCTTC.